The 17 T cell receptor beta chains below were found in one sample sequenced in a study of T cells of healthy individuals. Via MiXCR, TCRdb re-called the 5' RACE reads, giving one row per CDR3 protein. The data contain tens of thousands of distinct CDR3 sequences, around 15% of them seen just once; the ten biggest clones take up about 4.4%. The receptors were sampled from a human donor in good health.

The genes are TRBV11-2 and TRBJ2-1, with TRBD1 matching 7 bases. Germline trimming cut 3 bases from V and 4 bases from J; bases unmatched to any gene: 3. Germline loops: CDR1 SGHAT, CDR2 FQNNGV. The CDR3 runs 14 residues. In DNA, the CDR3 is TGTGCCAGCAGCTTCCCGGGACAGTACAATGAGCAGTTCTTC. It encodes CASSFPGQYNEQFF.

This clonotype was seen more than once but under ten times. This chain links TRBV4-1 with TRBJ1-1; D gene uncertain. Germline V gene data show CDR1 as MGHRA and CDR2 as YSYEKL. This CDR3 has 11 amino acids. Trimming took off 1 base at V and 7 bases at J, with 4 bases between the two ends. This CDR3 is CASSQGGEAFF. The CDR3 DNA is TGCGCCAGCAGCCAAGGGGGTGAAGCTTTCTTT.

This chain connects TRBV9 to TRBJ1-1; D uncertain. Germline loops: CDR1 SGDLS, CDR2 YYNGEE. The CDR3 has 13 residues. The V end lost 7 bases, the J end lost 3 bases, and 13 bases lay between the germline ends. The CDR3 DNA reads TGTGCCAGCTCCCCCTCCCCCTACACTGAAGCTTTCTTT. This codes for CASSPSPYTEAFF.

This clonotype was seen a few times. The rearrangement links TRBV6-2 or TRBV6-3 to TRBJ2-1, with 14 bases fitting TRBD2. The CDR3 extends over 16 amino acids. The germline CDR1 and CDR2 sequences are MNHEY and SVGEGT. V gave up 4 bases and J gave up 7 bases; unmatched junction bases: 6. The CDR3 nucleotides are TGTGCCAGCAGTTCCTGGACTAGCGGGGGGTGGAATGAGCAGTTCTTC. This codes for CASSSWTSGGWNEQFF.

The V and J genes are TRBV11-2 and TRBJ1-4; no clear D gene. CDR1 is SGHAT and CDR2 is FQNNGV in the germline V gene. This CDR3 contains 13 residues. The V end was cut by 1 base, the J end by 8 bases, with 8 bases between. The CDR3 nucleotides are TGTGCCAGCAGCTTAGTCTTCCCCGAAAAACTGTTTTTT. Translated, it gives CASSLVFPEKLFF.

This chain uses TRBV25-1 with TRBJ1-1; D gene unclear. The germline gives CDR1 MGHDK, CDR2 SYGVNS. Trimming left V 2 bases short and J 4 bases short, with 11 bases between. There are 14 residues in the CDR3. DNA of the CDR3: TGTGCCAGCAGTGAAGGCCAGCTATTCACTGAAGCTTTCTTT. Translation: CASSEGQLFTEAFF. Supplemented by reference TRBV25-1 and TRBJ1-1, the full variable domain reads EADIYQTPRYLVIGTGKKITLECSQTMGHDKMYWYQQDPGMELHLIHYSYGVNSTEKGDLSSESTVSRIRTEHFPLTLESARPSHTSQYLCASSEGQLFTEAFFGQGTRLTVV.

The genes are TRBV11-2 and TRBJ2-5; D is undetermined. Germline V CDR1 and CDR2: SGHAT, FQNNGV. This CDR3 has 13 amino acids. The ends were cut back, 2 bases at V and 4 bases at J, with 8 bases in the middle. CDR3 in amino acids: CASSLIRGETQYF. CDR3 nucleotides: TGTGCCAGCAGCTTAATCCGCGGAGAGACCCAGTACTTC.

This clonotype has just a few counts. The chain has TRBV28 and TRBJ2-1; 7 bases align to TRBD2. The CDR3 contains 14 residues. CDR1 is MDHEN and CDR2 is SYDVKM in the germline V gene. Losses at the gene ends were 7 bases for V and 3 bases for J; bases not matched to a gene: 6. The CDR3 is CASTLAAIYNEQFF. DNA of the CDR3: TGTGCCAGCACCCTAGCGGCGATCTACAATGAGCAGTTCTTC.

This clonotype is medium-sized by share. The chain recombines TRBV20-1 with TRBJ2-7, with D perhaps TRBD2 (7 bases). This CDR3 contains 13 residues. The V end lost 3 bases, the J end lost 4 bases, and 13 bases lay between the germline ends. CDR1 and CDR2 (germline): DFQATT, SNEGSKA (reference sequence). The chain's CDR3 is CSARSRGGYEQYF. Here the CDR3 DNA reads TGCAGTGCTAGGTCCAGGGGAGGGTACGAGCAGTACTTC.

This clonotype was counted many times. The chain couples TRBV12-3 or TRBV12-4 to TRBJ2-3; 8 bases fit TRBD1. The CDR3 consists of 15 residues. V trimming: 6 bases; J trimming: 1 base; junction bases outside the gene matches: 6. CDR3 in DNA: TGTGCCAGCAGCCACAGGGGGTTCGGCACAGATACGCAGTATTTT. This sequence encodes CASSHRGFGTDTQYF.

This clonotype was observed at least ten times. The chain carries TRBV6-5 and TRBJ2-4, with D perhaps matching TRBD1 or TRBD2 (6 bases each). There are 17 residues in the CDR3. The V gene lost 2 bases and the J gene lost 3 bases, with 17 bases spanning the gap. The germline CDR1 and CDR2 sequences are MNHEY and SVGAGI. CDR3 nucleotides: TGTGCCAGCAGTTACCCCGGGGGCACAGTCAACAAAAACATTCAGTACTTC. Translated: CASSYPGGTVNKNIQYF.

This clonotype occurred a few times. The rearrangement uses TRBV4-1 and TRBJ2-3; TRBD1 agrees at 7 bases. V shed 2 bases, J shed 4 bases, and the junction held 12 bases outside the gene matches. CDR1 MGHRA and CDR2 YSYEKL come from the germline V gene. The CDR3 covers 17 residues. The CDR3 region is CASSQHLTGDVADTQYF. In DNA, the CDR3 is TGCGCCAGCAGCCAACATCTAACAGGGGACGTGGCAGATACGCAGTATTTT.

This clonotype was recorded at least ten times. CDR3 amino acids: CASSWGLSTQETQYF. The CDR3 nucleotides are TGTGCCAGCAGCTGGGGACTCTCGACGCAAGAGACCCAGTACTTC. V gene TRBV11-3 combines with J gene TRBJ2-5; possibly TRBD2 for D (6 bases). CDR3 length: 15 amino acids. From germline, CDR1 is SGHNT and CDR2 YENEEA. The ends were cut back, 4 bases at V and 2 bases at J, with 14 bases in the middle.

This clonotype came up many times. This rearrangement joins TRBV20-1 to TRBJ1-6, with 9 nucleotides matching TRBD1. This CDR3 has 13 residues. Unmatched junction bases numbered 6, after V lost 5 bases and J lost 10 bases. The germline V gene encodes CDR1 DFQATT and CDR2 SNEGSKA (reference sequence). The DNA for the CDR3 is TGCAGTGCTGGGACAGGGTCGGGATCACCCCTCCACTTT. Protein: CSAGTGSGSPLHF.

The V and J genes are TRBV20-1 and TRBJ2-1; 7 nucleotides match TRBD2. V shed 2 bases and J 10 bases; nucleotides not matched to a gene: 8. The CDR3 length is 13 residues. From germline, CDR1 is DFQATT and CDR2 SNEGSKA (reference sequence). The CDR3 nucleotides are TGCAGTGCTAGAAAGGCTAGCGGAATAGAGCAGTTCTTC. It translates to CSARKASGIEQFF.

The chain has TRBV6-6 and TRBJ2-2; D possibly uses TRBD1 or TRBD2 (5 bases each). The germline CDR1 and CDR2 sequences are MNHNY and SVGAGI (reference sequence). Between the trimmed V and J ends, which lost 0 bases and 1 base, there was a span of 12 bases. The CDR3 is 17 amino acids. The CDR3 DNA is TGTGCCAGCAGTTACTCGAAGGGGAGACTGAACACCGGGGAGCTGTTTTTT. Residues: CASSYSKGRLNTGELFF.

This clonotype was seen more than once but under ten times. The chain employs TRBV5-6 and TRBJ2-1, with D tentatively TRBD2 (5 bases). Germline CDR1 reads SGHDT; CDR2 reads YYEEEE. The CDR3 has 15 amino acids. Trimming took off 6 bases at V and 5 bases at J, with 18 bases between the two ends. For the CDR3, the DNA is TGTGCCAGCAACCGTTTAGATGGCGGGCACAATGAGCAGTTCTTC. Amino acids: CASNRLDGGHNEQFF.